Listed here are 13 T cell receptor beta chains from one sample, sequenced in a study of cytomegalovirus exposure and HLA in healthy donors. Primers: 60 Vbeta forward and 13 Jbeta reverse. Assay used: immunoSEQ multiplex PCR; TCRdb lists only in-frame clones, some missing. The table includes some 130,000 clones, around 73% detected once. Sequencing was carried out using PBMCs. These receptors were taken from a female donor in good health and CMV-seronegative.

V and J are TRBV19 and TRBJ1-5; the D is unclear. Germline CDR1 is LNHDA and CDR2 is SQIVND (reference sequence). The germline V and J ends were trimmed by 5 bases and 1 base, with 12 bases remaining between them. This CDR3 has 15 amino acids. The CDR3 protein is CASSLAGLSNQPQHF. The CDR3 DNA sequence: TGTGCCAGTAGTCTCGCCGGTTTGAGCAATCAGCCCCAGCATTTT.

The V and J genes are TRBV4-3 and TRBJ2-1, with 9 positions matching TRBD1. Germline V gene sequence: CDR1 LGHNA, CDR2 YSLEER. Germline trimming cut 0 bases from V and 5 bases from J; bases unmatched to any gene: 11. The CDR3 has 18 amino acids. CDR3 protein: CASSQEFRNRGLNNEQFF. The CDR3 DNA reads TGCGCCAGCAGCCAAGAGTTCAGGAACAGGGGGCTGAACAATGAGCAGTTCTTC.

V gene TRBV18 combines with J gene TRBJ1-5, with D unclear. V shed 6 bases and J shed 0 bases, with 15 bases lying between them. The CDR3 sequence is 16 residues long. The germline V gene has CDR1 KGHSH and CDR2 LQKENI. CDR3 DNA sequence: TGTGCCAGCTCGCCGGAGCTCCCCGTTAGCAATCAGCCCCAGCATTTT. The encoded protein is CASSPELPVSNQPQHF.

V is TRBV11-2 and J is TRBJ2-4; D unclear. The CDR3 is made up of 13 amino acids. Between the trimmed V and J ends, which lost 5 bases and 5 bases, there was a span of 10 bases. Germline V lookup: CDR1 SGHAT, CDR2 FQNNGV. The CDR3 protein is CASSPRMENIQYF. For the CDR3, the DNA is TGTGCCAGCAGCCCGAGGATGGAAAACATTCAGTACTTC.

This clone was seen a handful of times. The J gene is TRBJ2-3, the V gene TRBV6-4; 10 bases line up with TRBD1. Germline V gene lookup returns CDR1 MRHNA and CDR2 SNTAGT. This CDR3 comprises 17 residues. The V segment lost 4 bases and the J segment 1 base; nucleotides outside the gene matches: 8. The CDR3 here is CASSGFRDRGRTDTQYF. CDR3 sequence (DNA): TGTGCCAGCAGTGGCTTCCGGGACAGGGGCCGCACAGATACGCAGTATTTT.

The chain combines TRBV6-9 with TRBJ1-2; a weak D match, TRBD1 (5 bases). V dropped 7 bases and J dropped 4 bases, with 7 bases sitting between them. This CDR3 comprises 11 residues. The germline V gene encodes CDR1 MNHGY and CDR2 SVAAGI. This CDR3 reads CASTGFYGYTF. CDR3 DNA: TGTGCCAGCACAGGGTTCTATGGCTACACCTTC.

The chain has TRBV4-2 and TRBJ2-2; 9 bases line up with TRBD1. The length of the CDR3 is 14 residues. Germline lookup yields CDR1 LGHNA and CDR2 YNFKEQ. The V segment lost 8 bases and the J segment 7 bases; nucleotides outside the gene matches: 8. The CDR3 protein is CASGIDRGGGELFF. The DNA for the CDR3 is TGTGCCAGCGGTATCGACAGGGGGGGCGGGGAGCTGTTTTTT.

The chain links TRBV4-2 to TRBJ1-1, with D uncertain. V shed 1 base and J shed 2 bases, with 5 bases lying between them. CDR1 is LGHNA and CDR2 is YNFKEQ in the germline V gene. The CDR3 sequence is 13 residues long. The DNA for the CDR3 is TGTGCCAGCAGCCAAGCGACAAACACTGAAGCTTTCTTT. Translated: CASSQATNTEAFF.

The V gene is TRBV29-1, the J gene TRBJ2-3, with TRBD2 matching 8 bases. The junction had 6 bases not matched to a gene; V was cut back by 6 bases and J by 7 bases. The CDR3 extends over 12 amino acids. Germline CDR1 is SQVTM and CDR2 is ANQGSEA. In DNA form, the CDR3 reads TGCAGCGTCAGCGGGAGTGGGTATACGCAGTATTTT. As protein: CSVSGSGYTQYF.

The V gene is TRBV28, the J gene TRBJ2-5; D may be TRBD1 (6 bases). CDR1 and CDR2 from the germline V gene are MDHEN and SYDVKM. The V gene lost 9 bases and the J gene lost 4 bases, with 12 bases spanning the gap. The length of the CDR3 is 12 residues. CDR3 amino acids: CASRQVGETQYF. The CDR3 DNA reads as TGTGCCAGTCGACAGGTAGGAGAGACCCAGTACTTC.

The gene calls are TRBV7-2 and TRBJ1-2; 7 nucleotides align to TRBD1. After removal of 0 bases from V and 6 bases from J, the junction contained 7 bases not matched to a gene. The V gene's germline CDR1 is SGHTA and CDR2 FQGNSA. The CDR3 spans 15 residues. CDR3 bases: TGTGCCAGCAGCTTAGCGCGACAGGGCGACGATGGCTACACCTTC. Translated: CASSLARQGDDGYTF.

This chain connects TRBV6-1 to TRBJ1-2, with D possibly TRBD1 on 5 matching bases. The CDR3 runs to 14 residues. Trimming shortened V by 5 bases and J by 2 bases, and 12 bases separated the two germline ends. CDR1 and CDR2 (germline): MNHNS, SASEGT. CDR3 in DNA: TGTGCCAGCAGTCTGGGGGGTACGAACTATGGCTACACCTTC. It encodes CASSLGGTNYGYTF.

Comment on this clone: Within the sample, other DNA sequences also encode this same CDR3. The gene calls are TRBV7-2 and TRBJ2-1; no reliable D call. V gave up 2 bases and J gave up 0 bases, with 8 bases separating them. Germline CDR1 is SGHTA and CDR2 is FQGNSA. CDR3 length: 15 amino acids. The CDR3 region is CASSLLGGSYNEQFF. The CDR3, as DNA: TGTGCCAGCAGCTTACTCGGCGGCTCCTACAATGAGCAGTTCTTC.